The 2 T cell receptor beta chains below come from one sample, sequenced in a study of beta chain features in type 1 diabetes. The isolated RNA, all of it, was reverse transcribed, so expressed TCRB transcripts were what got sequenced. This table comes from immunoSEQ multiplex PCR, and its TCRdb copy is limited to in-frame clones, with some not included. The table has about 260,000 clones, 68% seen once. Sequenced material: naive CD4+ T cells from blood. These receptors were obtained from a man between 25 and 39 years old in good health.

The genes are TRBV30 and TRBJ1-5, with D possibly TRBD1 on 5 matching bases. Per the germline V gene, CDR1 is GTSNPN and CDR2 is SVGIG (reference sequence). This CDR3 spans 14 amino acids. V was cut by 5 bases and J by 5 bases, with 16 bases left in between. The CDR3 DNA sequence: TGTGCCTGGGGGCAAGCAGGGAAGGATCAGCCCCAGCATTTT. Translating it yields CAWGQAGKDQPQHF.

In its sample, this clone was seen a few times. The chain links TRBV29-1 to TRBJ2-5, with D unresolved. V was clipped by 7 bases and J by 1 base, with 13 bases between them. Germline CDR1 reads SQVTM; CDR2 reads ANQGSEA. This CDR3 has 13 residues. This chain's CDR3 is CSGAGFSQETQYF. The CDR3 nucleotides are TGCAGCGGGGCCGGTTTTTCCCAAGAGACCCAGTACTTC.